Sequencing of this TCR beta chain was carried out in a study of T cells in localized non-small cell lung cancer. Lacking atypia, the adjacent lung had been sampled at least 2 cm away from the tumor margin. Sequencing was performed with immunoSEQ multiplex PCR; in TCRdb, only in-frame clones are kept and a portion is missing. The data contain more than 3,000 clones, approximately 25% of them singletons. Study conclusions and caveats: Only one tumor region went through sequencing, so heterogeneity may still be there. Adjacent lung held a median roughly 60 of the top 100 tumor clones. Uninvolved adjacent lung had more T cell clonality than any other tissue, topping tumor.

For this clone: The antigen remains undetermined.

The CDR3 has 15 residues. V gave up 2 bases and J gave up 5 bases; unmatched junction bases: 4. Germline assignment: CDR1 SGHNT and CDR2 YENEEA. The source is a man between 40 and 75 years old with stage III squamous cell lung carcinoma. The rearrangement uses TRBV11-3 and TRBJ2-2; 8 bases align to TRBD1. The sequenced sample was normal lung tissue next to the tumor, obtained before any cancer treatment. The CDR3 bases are TGTGCCAGCAGCTTACAGGGGGCGGGAACCGGGGAGCTGTTTTTT. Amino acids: CASSLQGAGTGELFF.